This T cell receptor beta chain was identified in a study of PD-1 blockade in classical Hodgkin lymphoma. Broader study findings: Repertoire difference causes, possibly disease activity or prior therapy, remain undefined. Newly diagnosed patients reportedly trailed healthy donors in baseline TCR diversity. By C4D1, diversity of CD4+ TCRs had risen significantly, whereas that of CD8+ TCRs had not. Newly diagnosed and completely responding patients shared comparable baseline diversity.

With respect to this clone: The antigen is unknown.

TCRdb keeps only in-frame clones here, not all; method: immunoSEQ multiplex PCR. The sample lists some 100,000 clones; 80% to 95% were seen once. There was relapse after autologous stem cell transplantation in every patient, and there was variation in brentuximab vedotin exposure. The sequences come from peripheral blood mononuclear cells (PBMCs), collected at baseline. The clonotype originates from a human donor with classical Hodgkin lymphoma.

The CDR3 region is CASSPGTGGAKHNQPQHF. CDR3 bases: TGTGCCAGCAGCCCAGGGACAGGGGGCGCGAAGCACAATCAGCCCCAGCATTTT. The chain has TRBV9 and TRBJ1-5, with TRBD1 identical over 12 bases. This CDR3 has 18 residues. CDR1 is SGDLS and CDR2 is YYNGEE in the germline V gene. V gave up 4 bases and J gave up 3 bases; unmatched junction bases: 11.